The TCR beta chain under discussion was sequenced for a study of blood T cells in healthy people across ages. The use of a sample-barcoded 5' primer and a J-beta primer mix characterized a second PCR of about 6 to 11 cycles. MiXCR, run by TCRdb on the 5' RACE reads, gives a single entry per CDR3 protein. The repertoire holds some 710,000 distinct CDR3 sequences, with roughly 20% as singletons. The CDR3 is made up of 14 amino acids. V was cut by 4 bases and J by 4 bases, with 13 bases left in between. Germline V gene lookup returns CDR1 SGHTA and CDR2 FQGNSA. The sample consisted of blood. The TCR originated in a man aged 65 to 85 in good health. V and J are TRBV7-2 and TRBJ1-2; possibly TRBD1 for D (5 bases). This CDR3 is CASSSQGTGYGYTF. CDR3 in DNA: TGTGCCAGCAGCTCTCAAGGGACGGGCTATGGCTACACCTTC.